Below, 19 T cell receptor beta chains from the same sample are listed, as sequenced in a study of blood T cell repertoires in COVID-19. Assay: immunoSEQ multiplex PCR; the TCRdb copy retains only in-frame clones and omits some. Among 330,000 or so clones, roughly 87% were seen once, and the ten largest hold 2.5% to 3.5%. The material sequenced was PBMCs or T cells enriched from blood (not recorded which). These receptors all stem from a woman aged 25 to 39 who had recovered from COVID-19.

This chain links TRBV6-2 or TRBV6-3 with TRBJ2-2; 9 bases agree with TRBD2. V shed 4 bases and J 1 base; nucleotides not matched to a gene: 4. The CDR3 totals 16 residues. The V gene's germline CDR1 is MNHEY and CDR2 SVGEGT. Written as DNA, the CDR3 is TGTGCCAGCAGTTCCTCGACTAGCGGGAACACCGGGGAGCTGTTTTTT. It is translated as CASSSSTSGNTGELFF.

This sequence joins TRBV3-1 (or the pseudogene TRBV3-2) and TRBJ1-4, with unresolved D. CDR1 is LGHDT, CDR2 YNNKEL, per germline (reference sequence). CDR3 size: 14 residues. Trimming cost V 4 bases and J 6 bases, with 12 bases left between them. The CDR3, as DNA: TGTGCCAGCAGCCGGCGGTCCGTTGATGAAAAACTGTTTTTT. This sequence encodes CASSRRSVDEKLFF.

A note on this clone: The sample contains more than one DNA sequence encoding this CDR3. The rearrangement links TRBV3-1 (or the pseudogene TRBV3-2) to TRBJ2-7; D unresolved. The germline V gene encodes CDR1 LGHDT and CDR2 YNNKEL (reference sequence). CDR3 length: 11 residues. The germline V and J ends were trimmed by 2 bases and 4 bases, with 3 bases remaining between them. The CDR3 bases are TGTGCCAGCAGCCAACGGTACGAGCAGTACTTC. Translated, it gives CASSQRYEQYF.

The V call is TRBV5-1, the J call TRBJ2-3; D may be TRBD2 (6 bases). The CDR3 loop spans 15 amino acids. V gave up 2 bases and J gave up 0 bases, with 10 bases separating them. The germline gives CDR1 SGHRS, CDR2 YFSETQ. In nucleotides, the CDR3 is TGCGCCAGCAGCTTCTCTAGCGCAAGCACAGATACGCAGTATTTT. This sequence encodes CASSFSSASTDTQYF.

The chain has TRBV27 and TRBJ1-2; 7 positions match TRBD1. The V segment lost 8 bases and the J segment 2 bases; nucleotides outside the gene matches: 2. This CDR3 region has 12 residues. Germline CDR1 is MNHEY and CDR2 is SMNVEV (reference sequence). In DNA form, the CDR3 reads TGTGCCAGCGGCAGGGGGAACTATGGCTACACCTTC. Translation gives CASGRGNYGYTF.

Details on this clone: A junction boundary mismatches the germline segment, possibly from a read error. The rearrangement uses TRBV27 and TRBJ1-3; weak D call: TRBD1 (5 bases). Looked up from germline, CDR1 is MNHEY and CDR2 is SMNVEV (reference sequence). The CDR3 spans 13 residues. The CDR3 DNA reads as TGTGCCAGCAGTACGGGGGGTGGAAACGCCATATATTTT. Translating it yields CASSTGGGNAIYF.

The V and J genes are TRBV4-1 and TRBJ2-1; 13 positions agree with TRBD2. Germline CDR1 and CDR2: MGHRA and YSYEKL. The trim removed 3 bases at V and 8 bases at J, leaving 7 bases unmatched. The CDR3 is 16 amino acids. CDR3: CASSHILAGGPDEQFF. As DNA, the CDR3 is TGCGCCAGCAGCCACATACTAGCGGGAGGGCCCGATGAGCAGTTCTTC.

This clone was detected once. V gene TRBV28 combines with J gene TRBJ2-1; TRBD2 matches at 11 bases. J gave up 7 bases and V 6 bases, and 8 bases lay outside the gene matches. CDR1 and CDR2 from the germline V gene are MDHEN and SYDVKM. CDR3 size: 15 residues. CDR3: CASRLSGRAGNEQFF. The DNA of the CDR3 is TGTGCCAGCAGGCTTAGCGGGAGGGCCGGGAATGAGCAGTTCTTC.

The rearrangement uses TRBV14 and TRBJ1-2; D remains unclear. The CDR3 is 14 residues long. The V and J ends lost 1 base and 7 bases respectively, with 13 bases between them. Germline lookup yields CDR1 SGHDN and CDR2 FVKESK. CDR3 protein: CASSQVEGYGGYTF. For the CDR3, the DNA is TGTGCCAGCAGCCAAGTCGAGGGATACGGTGGCTACACCTTC.

The V and J genes are TRBV18 and TRBJ1-6, with a weak D call TRBD1 (5 bases). Deletions cut 3 bases from V and 6 bases from J, with 15 bases between. Germline-derived CDR1 and CDR2 are KGHSH and LQKENI. The length of the CDR3 is 16 residues. CDR3 bases: TGTGCCAGCTCACCGGCCGGGACTCTCTTTAATTCACCCCTCCACTTT. Translated, it gives CASSPAGTLFNSPLHF.

V and J are TRBV20-1 and TRBJ2-1; TRBD1 aligns across 7 bases. CDR1 is DFQATT, CDR2 SNEGSKA, per germline (reference sequence). The CDR3 contains 11 residues. J was trimmed by 10 bases and V by 1 base; bases with no gene match: 1. The CDR3 reads CSARATGEQFF. The CDR3 DNA is TGCAGTGCTAGAGCGACAGGGGAGCAGTTCTTC.

The chain is built from TRBV29-1 and TRBJ2-6; TRBD1 is a possible D gene (5 bases). Trimming left V 4 bases short and J 0 bases short, with 7 bases between. Per the germline V gene, CDR1 is SQVTM and CDR2 is ANQGSEA. The CDR3 runs 14 residues. The CDR3 DNA reads TGCAGCGTTGGACAGAACTCTGGGGCCAACGTCCTGACTTTC. Translating gives CSVGQNSGANVLTF.

The gene calls are TRBV2 and TRBJ2-3; TRBD2 matches 11 bases. CDR1 SNHLY and CDR2 FYNNEI come from the germline V gene. CDR3 length equals 15 residues. J was trimmed by 2 bases and V by 5 bases; bases with no gene match: 3. CDR3 protein: CASSLAGGFTDTQYF. The CDR3 region has the DNA TGTGCCAGCAGTCTAGCGGGAGGTTTCACAGATACGCAGTATTTT. The full variable domain, with the rest looked up from reference TRBV2 and TRBJ2-3, is EPEVTQTPSHQVTQMGQEVILRCVPISNHLYFYWYRQILGQKVEFLVSFYNNEISEKSEIFDDQFSVERPDGSNFTLKIRSTKLEDSAMYFCASSLAGGFTDTQYFGPGTRLTVL.

The rearrangement links TRBV7-9 to TRBJ1-4; TRBD1 might be the D (6 bases). The CDR3 sequence is 18 residues long. Trimming shortened V by 5 bases and J by 4 bases, and 23 bases separated the two germline ends. Germline loops: CDR1 SEHNR, CDR2 FQNEAQ (reference sequence). The CDR3 region has the DNA TGTGCCAGCAGCCAACTTATAGCGGGGGCGCGGGGTAATGAAAAACTGTTTTTT. Amino acid sequence: CASSQLIAGARGNEKLFF.

The chain employs TRBV28 and TRBJ1-5; D not certain. Trimming left V 2 bases short and J 3 bases short, with 11 bases between. Germline loops: CDR1 MDHEN, CDR2 SYDVKM. This CDR3 is built from 15 residues. DNA for the CDR3: TGTGCCAGCAGTTTAGAGGGTGGGCCCAATCAGCCCCAGCATTTT. Amino acid sequence: CASSLEGGPNQPQHF.

This chain joins TRBV10-3 and TRBJ1-1, with D possibly being TRBD1 (5 bases). The ends were cut back, 2 bases at V and 0 bases at J, with 10 bases in the middle. Germline values: CDR1 ENHRY, CDR2 SYGVKD. The CDR3 is 15 residues long. DNA for the CDR3: TGTGCCATCAGTGAGACGACAGCGATGAACACTGAAGCTTTCTTT. It yields the protein CAISETTAMNTEAFF.

This clone showed up just once. CDR3 nucleotide sequence: TGTGCCATCAGGGGGTCGGACGGGGACTCCTTCTCCTACGAGCAGTACTTC. Its translation is CAIRGSDGDSFSYEQYF. The chain uses TRBV10-3 and TRBJ2-7; perhaps TRBD2 as D (6 bases). V was trimmed by 6 bases and J by 0 bases, leaving 21 bases between them. Germline V CDR1 and CDR2: ENHRY, SYGVKD. CDR3 length: 17 residues.

V is TRBV6-5 and J is TRBJ1-1; maybe TRBD1 (5 bases). CDR1 and CDR2 from the germline V gene are MNHEY and SVGAGI. The CDR3 length is 15 residues. V was cut by 11 bases and J by 3 bases, with 22 bases left in between. In DNA form, the CDR3 reads TGTGCCTCCAAACCGCCTGGGGCGCCGGACACTGAAGCTTTCTTT. It yields the protein CASKPPGAPDTEAFF.

The chain is built from TRBV4-1 and TRBJ2-3, with 8 bases matching TRBD1. Per germline, CDR1 MGHRA and CDR2 YSYEKL. CDR3 size: 15 residues. Trimming removed 0 bases from V and 4 bases from J; junction bases left unmatched: 3. The CDR3: CASSQDWTGSDTQYF. The CDR3, as DNA: TGCGCCAGCAGCCAAGATTGGACAGGGTCAGATACGCAGTATTTT.